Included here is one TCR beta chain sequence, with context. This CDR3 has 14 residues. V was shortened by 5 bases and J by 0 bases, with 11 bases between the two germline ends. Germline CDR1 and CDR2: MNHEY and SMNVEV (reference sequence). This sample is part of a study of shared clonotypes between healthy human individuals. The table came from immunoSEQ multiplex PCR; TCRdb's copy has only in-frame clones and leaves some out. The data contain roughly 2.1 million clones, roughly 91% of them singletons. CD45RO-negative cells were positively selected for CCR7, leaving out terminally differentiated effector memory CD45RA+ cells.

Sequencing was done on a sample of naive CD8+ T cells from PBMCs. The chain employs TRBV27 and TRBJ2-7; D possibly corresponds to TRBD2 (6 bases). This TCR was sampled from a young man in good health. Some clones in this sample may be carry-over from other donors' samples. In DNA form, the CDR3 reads TGTGCCAGCAGTATAACGGGACTCTCCTACGAGCAGTACTTC. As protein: CASSITGLSYEQYF.